The subject of this entry is one T cell receptor (beta chain). These data come from a study of blood T cell repertoires in COVID-19. Produced via immunoSEQ multiplex PCR; TCRdb's table is partial and in-frame only. The sample yields a few hundred thousand clones, 75% to 90% seen once. Germline CDR1 SNHLY, CDR2 FYNNEI. The CDR3 extends over 12 amino acids. Trimming cost V 5 bases and J 14 bases, with 13 bases left between them. The chain has TRBV2 and TRBJ1-6; D uncertain. Specimen: peripheral blood. The TCR was taken from a man over 45 with acute or convalescent COVID-19. As DNA, the CDR3 is TGTGCCAGCAGTTACGGGGAATTGGCCCTCCACTTT. Translating it yields CASSYGELALHF.